This T cell receptor beta chain is from a study of graft-versus-host responses after intestinal transplantation. Study details: Multivisceral, liver-intestinal, or isolated intestinal transplants were received by the recipients. The study gave all recipients anti-thymocyte globulin induction, then tacrolimus and steroids for 2 to 3 years.

The repertoire was sequenced with immunoSEQ multiplex PCR; TCRdb's copy has only in-frame clones and lacks some. The profile shows around 100,000 clones, about 90% of them singletons. Germline loops: CDR1 MDHEN, CDR2 SYDVKM. CDR3 length equals 12 residues. Trimming took 6 bases from V and 5 from J, leaving 10 bases between them. With respect to this clone: The antigen is undetermined.

Study outcomes and limitations: There were GvH clones found in recipient marrow, and some of them appeared first in ileum or blood.

J is TRBJ1-2 and V is TRBV28; D not certain. The sequence derives from a human donor who was the organ donor for an intestinal transplant. The material sequenced was unstimulated CD4+ T cells sorted from spleen or lymph node cells, taken before transplant. In nucleotides, the CDR3 is TGTGCCAGCAGGCAGACCGTATATGGCTACACCTTC. It is translated as CASRQTVYGYTF.